This TCR beta chain emerged from a study of a mutant IDH1 vaccine in newly diagnosed glioma (TCRdb year 2021). Study-wide context: Vaccination began 4-6 weeks after radiotherapy alone, or alongside temozolomide cycles in the chemotherapy-containing groups. Of the 30 to 35 treated patients, around 62% were male and around 40% were female, and a mean age of 40.4 years was recorded. Prior to enrollment, patients had been given standard therapy consisting of radiotherapy alone, temozolomide alone, or radiochemotherapy with temozolomide, with the combination given to most patients. The week-35 safety follow-up was designated visit V12, and the week-47 end of study was designated visit V13. Six visits were used for peripheral blood collection: V03 (baseline), V05, V07, V10, V12 and V13. For exploratory analyses, 25 to 30 treated patients had longitudinal TCRB deep sequencing done wherever samples were available. General conclusions and limits of the study: Pseudoprogression appeared unrelated to alterations in the top peripheral T cell clonotypes detected by TCRB sequencing. Vaccine-induced immune responses across multiple MHC alleles were detected in about 93% of patients. PBMC samples for TCRB deep sequencing were selected based on availability. According to the authors, sample limitations meant that analyses of patient blood samples could not be reproduced.

Trimmed from V: 4 bases; trimmed from J: 1 base; junction bases lacking a gene match: 7. The CDR3 contains 17 residues, cysteine and phenylalanine counted. Only the CDR3 part of the read is kept: 51 bases, read in frame from the first base. Reading the germline V gene gives CDR1 SGHRS and CDR2 YFSETQ. This specimen's time point label, per the study, means: week 47, end of study. Every vaccine dose consisted of 300 ug of a 20-mer mutant IDH1 peptide in Montanide, administered subcutaneously together with topical imiquimod. Patients received eight vaccinations in weeks 1, 3, 5, 7, 11, 15, 19 and 23, corresponding to visits V03 through V10. The donors had newly diagnosed IDH1-mutant astrocytomas of WHO grade 3 or 4 that showed loss of nuclear ATRX. The samples were drawn from NOA16, a multicentre, single-arm, open-label phase I trial in Germany that tested a mutant IDH1 peptide vaccine in humans for the first time. The DNeasy Blood and Tissue Kit was used to extract genomic DNA from EDTA blood for TCRB sequencing.

On this clone itself: The antigen it recognizes is unknown. One base away there is no much larger clone; base qualities are not given.

Library method: the immunoSEQ multiplex PCR assay. The hsTCRB Kit was used according to the manufacturer's protocol to amplify rearranged TCR beta chain sequences. An Illumina MiSeq was used to sequence the TCRB libraries. For the original study's pipeline: The kit vendor's proprietary platform handled demultiplexing, trimming and gene mapping. Here the immuneACCESS table is served through TCRdb, limited to in-frame sequences with V and J called. Missing clones are a known gap in these copies; in checked studies unresolved V genes cover under half, and the rest lacks a known reason. V and J calls and clone size are copied from that table; D and trimming were computed from the DNA. The sample table records almost 25,000 clones; 82% of these occur just once. The top ten clones comprise approximately 3.6% of the sample.

This clonotype was sampled from a man aged 35-49 years with glioma. Some clones in this sample may be carry-over from other donors' samples. Here the chain combines TRBV5-1 and TRBJ2-5, with TRBD2 matching 13 junction bases. The sample in question was PBMCs, obtained from a glioma patient whose treatment included an IDH1 peptide vaccine. The sequence in DNA is TGCGCCAGCAGCCCCTTCGGACTAGCGGGGGTCCAAGAGACCCAGTACTTC. This is translated as CASSPFGLAGVQETQYF. The full variable domain, completed from the reference TRBV5-1 and TRBJ2-5 proteins outside the CDR3, reads KAGVTQTPRYLIKTRGQQVTLSCSPISGHRSVSWYQQTPGQGLQFLFEYFSETQRNKGNFPGRFSGRQFSNSRSEMNVSTLELGDSALYLCASSPFGLAGVQETQYFGPGTRLLVL.